A single sample is the source of the 12 T cell receptor beta chains below, sequenced in a study of blood T cell repertoires in COVID-19. The data were produced by immunoSEQ multiplex PCR, yet TCRdb's version contains in-frame clones alone and is incomplete. Here the sample spans some 130,000 clones, roughly 80% being singletons. The source material was peripheral blood. Every receptor here comes from a man aged 55 to 69 who had recovered from COVID-19.

This clone was counted only a few times. V gene TRBV19 combines with J gene TRBJ1-5, with D perhaps matching TRBD1 (5 bases). The V and J ends lost 6 bases and 4 bases respectively, with 13 bases between them. There are 14 residues in the CDR3. Per the germline V gene, CDR1 is LNHDA and CDR2 is SQIVND (reference sequence). CDR3 nucleotide sequence: TGTGCCAGTAGGATGGACACCACGAATCAGCCCCAGCATTTT. Amino acid sequence: CASRMDTTNQPQHF.

The V gene is TRBV7-9, the J gene TRBJ1-2; D gene unclear. The V gene's germline CDR1 is SEHNR and CDR2 FQNEAQ (reference sequence). This CDR3 region has 12 residues. Between the trimmed V and J ends, which lost 5 bases and 4 bases, there was a span of 8 bases. The chain's CDR3 is CASSPFVYGYTF. In nucleotides, the CDR3 is TGTGCCAGCAGCCCGTTTGTCTATGGCTACACCTTC.

This chain links TRBV19 with TRBJ1-5; maybe TRBD1 (6 bases). CDR3 size: 14 residues. Germline CDR1 reads LNHDA; CDR2 reads SQIVND (reference sequence). The germline V and J ends were trimmed by 8 bases and 7 bases, with 18 bases remaining between them. The CDR3 nucleotides are TGTGCCAGTTCGAACAGGGCCTTCCGGCAGCCCCAGCATTTT. Protein sequence: CASSNRAFRQPQHF.

The chain employs TRBV18 and TRBJ1-4, with 7 bases matching TRBD1. The V segment lost 6 bases and the J segment 6 bases; nucleotides outside the gene matches: 10. The CDR3 spans 15 residues. Germline V gives CDR1 KGHSH, CDR2 LQKENI. In DNA form, the CDR3 reads TGTGCCAGCTCGCCCAACAGGGGCCCTCATGAAAAACTGTTTTTT. Residues: CASSPNRGPHEKLFF.

V usage is TRBV5-4 and J usage is TRBJ2-2; TRBD2 is a possible D gene (5 bases). Germline V CDR1 and CDR2: SGHNT, YYREEE (reference sequence). The V and J ends lost 4 bases and 6 bases respectively, with 10 bases between them. This CDR3 contains 13 residues. The CDR3 DNA follows: TGTGCCAGCAGCCCCCGAGCGGCCGGGGAGCTGTTTTTT. This codes for CASSPRAAGELFF.

V usage is TRBV19 and J usage is TRBJ2-3; tentative D call: TRBD1 (6 bases). CDR1 and CDR2 (germline): LNHDA, SQIVND (reference sequence). Trimming took 5 bases from V and 2 from J, leaving 11 bases between them. This CDR3 is 14 amino acids long. The CDR3 coding sequence is TGTGCCAGTAGTTCCAGGACAGACACAGATACGCAGTATTTT. It encodes CASSSRTDTDTQYF.

This chain links TRBV19 with TRBJ1-6, with D unresolved. Germline V gene sequence: CDR1 LNHDA, CDR2 SQIVND (reference sequence). This CDR3 is 14 amino acids long. Trimming pared 6 bases from V and 8 bases from J, leaving 14 bases between. CDR3 sequence: CASSPRGGDSPLHF. As DNA, the CDR3 is TGTGCCAGTAGCCCCCGGGGAGGAGATTCACCCCTCCACTTT.

This clone was detected once. V usage is TRBV28 and J usage is TRBJ1-6; possible D gene TRBD1, 6 bases. Germline loops: CDR1 MDHEN, CDR2 SYDVKM. The CDR3 covers 14 residues. With 10 bases removed from V and 8 bases from J, the gap between germline ends came to 18 bases. DNA of the CDR3: TGTGCCACACAAAGTGGGGGCAGCTATTCACCCCTCCACTTT. Protein product: CATQSGGSYSPLHF.

The chain employs TRBV4-3 and TRBJ1-1; the D is unclear. Germline CDR1 LGHNA, CDR2 YSLEER. V dropped 4 bases and J dropped 0 bases, with 6 bases sitting between them. This CDR3 is 13 amino acids long. The CDR3, as DNA: TGCGCCAGCAGCCTAACAGTGAACACTGAAGCTTTCTTT. Amino acids: CASSLTVNTEAFF.

The chain links TRBV7-9 to TRBJ1-2; 7 bases agree with TRBD1. The CDR3 totals 15 residues. V trimming: 4 bases; J trimming: 3 bases; junction bases outside the gene matches: 8. CDR1 is SEHNR and CDR2 is FQNEAQ in the germline V gene (reference sequence). The DNA for the CDR3 is TGTGCCAGCAGCTCTACAGGGGCTGGTTACTATGGCTACACCTTC. It specifies CASSSTGAGYYGYTF.

The J gene is TRBJ2-1, the V gene TRBV4-2; tentative D call: TRBD1 (5 bases). The germline V and J ends were trimmed by 3 bases and 7 bases, with 22 bases remaining between them. This CDR3 is built from 17 residues. Germline-derived CDR1 and CDR2 are LGHNA and YNFKEQ. The CDR3 loop is CASSQQGPGSSFNEQFF. For the CDR3, the DNA is TGTGCCAGCAGCCAGCAGGGTCCTGGGTCCTCGTTTAATGAGCAGTTCTTC.

The V and J genes are TRBV7-3 and TRBJ2-1; 8 nucleotides line up with TRBD2. J gave up 5 bases and V 3 bases, and 6 bases lay outside the gene matches. The CDR3 is 15 amino acids. Germline V gene sequence: CDR1 SGHTA, CDR2 FQGTGA. CDR3 DNA: TGTGCCAGCAGCTTTGTGGCGGGGGGAAACAATGAGCAGTTCTTC. It encodes CASSFVAGGNNEQFF.